Listed below are T cell receptor beta chains from one sample, sequenced in a study of cytomegalovirus exposure and HLA in healthy donors. The assay was immunoSEQ multiplex PCR, and TCRdb's table has in-frame clones only and misses some. The sample lists fewer than 200,000 clones, roughly 10% seen once, with roughly 1.4% in the top ten. Sequenced: PBMCs. The receptors were sampled from a woman in her thirties in good health and CMV-seropositive. Each CDR3 is given with its conserved first and last residue. The order of the fields is CDR3 length, D gene, V gene, J gene, clone size, CDR3 DNA, CDR3 protein. D genes are given only for firm matches. Not all rows give a size; the values are once, few, many and, for expanded clones, a class.

cdr3_length: 15; d_call: TRBD2; v_call: TRBV10-3; j_call: TRBJ2-3; clone_size: few; cdr3_nt: TGTGCCATCAGTGATTGGGGGGGTGACACAGATACGCAGTATTTT; cdr3_aa: CAISDWGGDTDTQYF
cdr3_length: 17; d_call: -; v_call: TRBV6-7; j_call: TRBJ2-7; clone_size: -; cdr3_nt: TGTGCCAGCAGCGTGATAAGCTCTCCCGACTACCCCTACGAGCAGTACTTC; cdr3_aa: CASSVISSPDYPYEQYF
cdr3_length: 14; d_call: -; v_call: TRBV14; j_call: TRBJ2-2; clone_size: -; cdr3_nt: TGTGCCAGCAGCGGAACACAGGGCACCGGGGAGCTGTTTTTT; cdr3_aa: CASSGTQGTGELFF
cdr3_length: 15; d_call: TRBD2; v_call: TRBV11-2; j_call: TRBJ2-7; clone_size: few; cdr3_nt: TGTGCCAGCAGCTGGATAGCGGGAGAGGGCTACGAGCAGTACTTC; cdr3_aa: CASSWIAGEGYEQYF
cdr3_length: 14; d_call: -; v_call: TRBV27; j_call: TRBJ2-7; clone_size: -; cdr3_nt: TGTGCCAGCAGTTTAGGGCGGGCGTCCTACGAGCAGTACTTC; cdr3_aa: CASSLGRASYEQYF
cdr3_length: 14; d_call: -; v_call: TRBV2; j_call: TRBJ1-1; clone_size: few; cdr3_nt: TGTGCCAGCACAACCTCGGTCCAGAACACTGAAGCTTTCTTT; cdr3_aa: CASTTSVQNTEAFF
cdr3_length: 15; d_call: TRBD2; v_call: TRBV18; j_call: TRBJ2-1; clone_size: -; cdr3_nt: TGTGCCAGCTCACCACCCGCTAGCGGTGCTAATGAGCAGTTCTTC; cdr3_aa: CASSPPASGANEQFF
cdr3_length: 17; d_call: -; v_call: TRBV5-6; j_call: TRBJ2-1; clone_size: few; cdr3_nt: TGTGCCAGCAGCCCGGCCCTGACAGGTAGCTCCTACAATGAGCAGTTCTTC; cdr3_aa: CASSPALTGSSYNEQFF
cdr3_length: 18; d_call: -; v_call: TRBV4-1; j_call: TRBJ2-3; clone_size: few; cdr3_nt: TGCGCCAGCAGCCAAGGCGCTCGCCCAGGGTTTATCTCAGATACGCAGTATTTT; cdr3_aa: CASSQGARPGFISDTQYF
cdr3_length: 15; d_call: TRBD2; v_call: TRBV13; j_call: TRBJ2-1; clone_size: -; cdr3_nt: TGTGCCAGCAGCCCAGGGCCTAGCGGGAGGAATGAGCAGTTCTTC; cdr3_aa: CASSPGPSGRNEQFF
cdr3_length: 18; d_call: -; v_call: TRBV5-1; j_call: TRBJ1-3; clone_size: -; cdr3_nt: TGCGCCAGCAGCTTACGACAGGCGCCTCACCTCTCTGGAAACACCATATATTTT; cdr3_aa: CASSLRQAPHLSGNTIYF
cdr3_length: 14; d_call: -; v_call: TRBV6-4; j_call: TRBJ1-2; clone_size: few; cdr3_nt: TGTGCCAGCAGCCGTGCAGGGAGGGGGTATGGCTACACCTTC; cdr3_aa: CASSRAGRGYGYTF
cdr3_length: 17; d_call: TRBD2; v_call: TRBV18; j_call: TRBJ2-2; clone_size: -; cdr3_nt: TGTGCCAGCGCAAAGGGAGCGGGGGGCCCGAACACCGGGGAGCTGTTTTTT; cdr3_aa: CASAKGAGGPNTGELFF
cdr3_length: 17; d_call: -; v_call: TRBV5-1; j_call: TRBJ2-7; clone_size: -; cdr3_nt: TGCGCCAGCAGCTTGGCTGGGCGGGCCCTCCTGCCCTACGAGCAGTACTTC; cdr3_aa: CASSLAGRALLPYEQYF
cdr3_length: 13; d_call: TRBD1; v_call: TRBV5-1; j_call: TRBJ1-2; clone_size: -; cdr3_nt: TGCGCCAGCGACGGACAGGGCGGCTATGGCTACACCTTC; cdr3_aa: CASDGQGGYGYTF
cdr3_length: 14; d_call: -; v_call: TRBV6-5; j_call: TRBJ2-1; clone_size: -; cdr3_nt: TGTGCCAGCAGTTACTTGGACACCTACAATGAGCAGTTCTTC; cdr3_aa: CASSYLDTYNEQFF
cdr3_length: 13; d_call: TRBD2; v_call: TRBV10-3; j_call: TRBJ2-3; clone_size: few; cdr3_nt: TGTGCCATCAGTACTAGCGGCACAGATACGCAGTATTTT; cdr3_aa: CAISTSGTDTQYF
cdr3_length: 19; d_call: -; v_call: TRBV7-9; j_call: TRBJ1-3; clone_size: -; cdr3_nt: TGTGCCAGCAGCTTAGGGTCGGCGGACTGGGCGAGCTCTGGAAACACCATATATTTT; cdr3_aa: CASSLGSADWASSGNTIYF
cdr3_length: 12; d_call: TRBD1; v_call: TRBV29-1; j_call: TRBJ2-5; clone_size: few; cdr3_nt: TGCAGTGGGGCAGGGGGTTGGGAGACCCAGTACTTC; cdr3_aa: CSGAGGWETQYF
cdr3_length: 14; d_call: -; v_call: TRBV10-1; j_call: TRBJ1-1; clone_size: -; cdr3_nt: TGCGCCAGCAGTGAGCATATTCGGGGCACTGAAGCTTTCTTT; cdr3_aa: CASSEHIRGTEAFF
cdr3_length: 12; d_call: TRBD1; v_call: TRBV9; j_call: TRBJ1-1; clone_size: few; cdr3_nt: TGTGCCAGCAGCGGGGACAGGGATGAAGCTTTCTTT; cdr3_aa: CASSGDRDEAFF
cdr3_length: 18; d_call: TRBD2; v_call: TRBV29-1; j_call: TRBJ2-1; clone_size: -; cdr3_nt: TGCAGCGCGGGGACGGGGGGAGCGGGACTCGTCTCCTACAATGAGCAGTTCTTC; cdr3_aa: CSAGTGGAGLVSYNEQFF
cdr3_length: 12; d_call: -; v_call: TRBV30; j_call: TRBJ2-1; clone_size: -; cdr3_nt: TGTGCCTGGAGCGGCAGGGCCGCTGAGCAGTTCTTC; cdr3_aa: CAWSGRAAEQFF
cdr3_length: 17; d_call: -; v_call: TRBV5-1; j_call: TRBJ2-1; clone_size: few; cdr3_nt: TGCGCCAGCACCCTACCCCGGGGTAGCGGAAATAACAATGAGCAGTTCTTC; cdr3_aa: CASTLPRGSGNNNEQFF
cdr3_length: 16; d_call: TRBD1; v_call: TRBV7-9; j_call: TRBJ1-5; clone_size: -; cdr3_nt: TGTGCCAGCAGCACCGACAGGGGCCAAGGCAATCAGCCCCAGCATTTT; cdr3_aa: CASSTDRGQGNQPQHF
cdr3_length: 16; d_call: -; v_call: TRBV29-1; j_call: TRBJ1-2; clone_size: -; cdr3_nt: TGCAGCGTTGAAGATTCTGAGGCCAGCGGTATCTATGGCTACACCTTC; cdr3_aa: CSVEDSEASGIYGYTF
cdr3_length: 14; d_call: TRBD1; v_call: TRBV7-3; j_call: TRBJ1-2; clone_size: -; cdr3_nt: TGTGCCAGCAGCCCCGGGACAGGGGGCGATGGCTACACCTTC; cdr3_aa: CASSPGTGGDGYTF
cdr3_length: 15; d_call: -; v_call: TRBV12-5; j_call: TRBJ1-2; clone_size: few; cdr3_nt: TGTGCTAGTGGTTTGTACGGCGGGGCTAACTATGGCTACACCTTC; cdr3_aa: CASGLYGGANYGYTF
cdr3_length: 12; d_call: -; v_call: TRBV30; j_call: TRBJ2-3; clone_size: few; cdr3_nt: TGTGCCTGGAGTGTACTGCGGGATACGCAGTATTTT; cdr3_aa: CAWSVLRDTQYF
cdr3_length: 17; d_call: TRBD1; v_call: TRBV9; j_call: TRBJ2-3; clone_size: few; cdr3_nt: TGTGCCAGCAGCGTAGGGTTGCCGGGACAGGGCACAGATACGCAGTATTTT; cdr3_aa: CASSVGLPGQGTDTQYF
cdr3_length: 14; d_call: TRBD2; v_call: TRBV4-2; j_call: TRBJ2-1; clone_size: -; cdr3_nt: TGTGCCAGCAGCCCCCGGGGGGGCAGGAATGAGCAGTTCTTC; cdr3_aa: CASSPRGGRNEQFF
cdr3_length: 16; d_call: TRBD1; v_call: TRBV5-1; j_call: TRBJ2-7; clone_size: -; cdr3_nt: TGCGCCAGCAGCTTGCAAGATGAGACAGGGAGTTACGAGCAGTACTTC; cdr3_aa: CASSLQDETGSYEQYF
cdr3_length: 15; d_call: TRBD2; v_call: TRBV9; j_call: TRBJ2-2; clone_size: -; cdr3_nt: TGTGCCAGCAGCGGGACTAGCCAAAACACCGGGGAGCTGTTTTTT; cdr3_aa: CASSGTSQNTGELFF
cdr3_length: 13; d_call: -; v_call: TRBV18; j_call: TRBJ1-1; clone_size: -; cdr3_nt: TGTGCCAGCTCACCAACGGGGGGGGGAAGAGCTTTCTTT; cdr3_aa: CASSPTGGGRAFF
cdr3_length: 14; d_call: TRBD1; v_call: TRBV6-1; j_call: TRBJ1-2; clone_size: few; cdr3_nt: TGTGCCAGCAGCGTTTCCGGGACAGGGTACGGCTACACCTTC; cdr3_aa: CASSVSGTGYGYTF
cdr3_length: 15; d_call: TRBD1; v_call: TRBV6-1; j_call: TRBJ1-5; clone_size: -; cdr3_nt: TGTGCCAGCAGTGAAACGGACAGGAAAAATCAGCCCCAGCATTTT; cdr3_aa: CASSETDRKNQPQHF